The 14 T cell receptor beta chains below were found in one sample sequenced in a study of cytomegalovirus exposure and HLA in healthy donors. 13 Jbeta primers and 60 Vbeta primers were used for the PCR. Only in-frame clones appear in the TCRdb table, and some are missing; sequencing was by immunoSEQ multiplex PCR. The table lists about 170,000 clones, approximately 80% of them singletons. Sequenced sample: PBMCs. The origin of the receptors is a female donor in good health and CMV-seronegative.

V gene TRBV5-1 combines with J gene TRBJ2-5; tentative D call: TRBD1 (6 bases). Trimming pared 4 bases from V and 2 bases from J, leaving 21 bases between. Per the germline V gene, CDR1 is SGHRS and CDR2 is YFSETQ. This CDR3 comprises 17 residues. CDR3 sequence: CASSLSSRVGAQETQYF. DNA of the CDR3: TGCGCCAGCAGCCTGTCTTCCAGGGTGGGGGCTCAAGAGACCCAGTACTTC.

The rearrangement uses TRBV6-5 and TRBJ2-7; 8 bases are a match to TRBD2. With 3 bases clipped from V and 5 bases from J, the junction kept 9 bases outside the gene matches. The CDR3 contains 15 residues. From germline, CDR1 is MNHEY and CDR2 SVGAGI. The CDR3 DNA reads as TGTGCCAGCAGTTATGAACGGGGGGGCACCGACGAGCAGTACTTC. Translating it yields CASSYERGGTDEQYF.

The J gene is TRBJ2-7, the V gene TRBV13, with 11 nucleotides matching TRBD2. Trimming removed 4 bases from V and 12 bases from J; junction bases left unmatched: 17. Germline CDR1 is PRHDT and CDR2 is FYEKMQ (reference sequence). This CDR3 region has 16 residues. CDR3 amino acids: CASSSQKTSGNQVRYF. The CDR3 DNA is TGTGCCAGCAGCTCCCAAAAGACTAGCGGGAACCAGGTGCGGTACTTC.

This CDR3 is CASSSRWGLNYGYTF. CDR3 DNA sequence: TGTGCCAGCAGCTCCCGGTGGGGACTTAACTATGGCTACACCTTC. The chain has TRBV5-4 and TRBJ1-2, with a possible D match to TRBD1 (5 bases). The CDR3 loop spans 15 amino acids. The germline gives CDR1 SGHNT, CDR2 YYREEE (reference sequence). V was trimmed by 3 bases and J by 1 base, leaving 13 bases between them.

The chain links TRBV4-3 to TRBJ2-5, with D possibly being TRBD1 (5 bases). The CDR3 spans 13 residues. The V end was cut by 5 bases, the J end by 4 bases, with 11 bases between. Germline-derived CDR1 and CDR2 are LGHNA and YSLEER. In DNA form, the CDR3 reads TGCGCCAGCAGCTTGGCAGGGTCAGAGACCCAGTACTTC. It specifies CASSLAGSETQYF.

The rearrangement joins TRBV9 to TRBJ2-1; 9 bases match TRBD2. The CDR3 contains 15 residues. The junction had 0 bases not matched to a gene; V was cut back by 0 bases and J by 2 bases. Germline V lookup: CDR1 SGDLS, CDR2 YYNGEE. The CDR3 protein is CASSVGGGAYNEQFF. The CDR3 coding sequence is TGTGCCAGCAGCGTAGGCGGGGGGGCCTACAATGAGCAGTTCTTC.

This clone was detected only a few times. V gene TRBV29-1 combines with J gene TRBJ2-5; maybe TRBD1 (5 bases). The germline V and J ends were trimmed by 1 base and 6 bases, with 21 bases remaining between them. CDR1 and CDR2 from the germline V gene are SQVTM and ANQGSEA. The CDR3 runs 16 residues. CDR3 sequence reads: CSVEVLASLGRQTQYF. Written as DNA, the CDR3 is TGCAGCGTTGAAGTTCTCGCCTCTCTGGGGCGGCAGACCCAGTACTTC.

The chain employs TRBV4-2 and TRBJ2-3; 7 nucleotides match TRBD2. The CDR3 is made up of 15 amino acids. Germline CDR1 reads LGHNA; CDR2 reads YNFKEQ. V was pared by 4 bases and J by 4 bases, with 8 bases of the junction left unmatched. The CDR3 nucleotides read TGTGCCAGCAGCCGTTCGGGAGGTGGAGCAGATACGCAGTATTTT. It translates to CASSRSGGGADTQYF.

Here the CDR3 DNA reads TGTGCCAGCACGCAGACAGGGTTGAACACTGAAGCTTTCTTT. It encodes CASTQTGLNTEAFF. This chain connects TRBV25-1 to TRBJ1-1, with 7 bases identical to TRBD1. With 7 bases clipped from V and 0 bases from J, the junction kept 5 bases outside the gene matches. In germline, CDR1 is MGHDK, CDR2 SYGVNS. The CDR3 spans 14 residues.

The J gene is TRBJ1-2, the V gene TRBV4-3; D may be TRBD1 (6 bases). Germline V lookup: CDR1 LGHNA, CDR2 YSLEER. V was clipped by 3 bases and J by 7 bases, with 12 bases between them. This CDR3 is built from 13 residues. The CDR3 bases are TGCGCCAGCAGCCACGGTAACAGGGCTGGCTACACCTTC. It encodes CASSHGNRAGYTF.

The chain carries TRBV28 and TRBJ2-1, with no clear D. CDR1 is MDHEN, CDR2 SYDVKM, per germline. The V gene lost 5 bases and the J gene lost 7 bases, with 15 bases spanning the gap. This CDR3 comprises 14 residues. CDR3 DNA sequence: TGTGCCAGCAGTGAATACTTAGCAAAAAATGAGCAGTTCTTC. Encoded protein: CASSEYLAKNEQFF.

The V and J genes are TRBV30 and TRBJ1-2; no clear D gene. This CDR3 contains 12 residues. Trimming took 4 bases from V and 0 from J, leaving 6 bases between them. Germline-derived CDR1 and CDR2 are GTSNPN and SVGIG (reference sequence). The DNA of the CDR3 is TGTGCCTGGACCGCTACTAACTATGGCTACACCTTC. Amino acid sequence: CAWTATNYGYTF.

V is TRBV7-3 and J is TRBJ2-2; TRBD1 agrees at 8 bases. The CDR3 has 20 residues. CDR1 is SGHTA and CDR2 is FQGTGA in the germline V gene. V dropped 4 bases and J dropped 3; count of bases not matched to a gene: 19. CDR3 coding DNA: TGTGCCAGCAGCTCCTCCGGGACAGGCACTTCGGGGCCCCACACCGGGGAGCTGTTTTTT. Protein product: CASSSSGTGTSGPHTGELFF.

The chain joins TRBV5-4 to TRBJ1-2; 7 nucleotides agree with TRBD1. The trim removed 6 bases at V and 5 bases at J, leaving 10 bases unmatched. This CDR3 region has 14 residues. Germline assignment: CDR1 SGHNT and CDR2 YYREEE (reference sequence). CDR3 coding DNA: TGTGCCAGCATCAACGAGGGACAGTTGTATGGCTACACCTTC. This codes for CASINEGQLYGYTF.